This is a list of T cell receptor beta chains from one sample in a study of T cell responses to AZD1222 COVID-19 vaccine. Profiled with immunoSEQ multiplex PCR; TCRdb holds only in-frame clones, not every one. The table lists about 150,000 clones, approximately 91% of them singletons. This material consisted of peripheral blood, taken 28 days after the second AZD1222 dose. All receptors derive from an adult who received the AZD1222 COVID-19 vaccine. Each CDR3 is given with its conserved first and last residue. A D gene is named only where the DNA matches it firmly. For some rows the clone size is stated as once, few or many, or as a class when expanded; others skip it.

V: TRBV5-6
size: -
J: TRBJ1-4
D: -
CDR3: CASSLFGLPNEKLFF
DNA: TGTGCCAGCAGCTTGTTTGGGCTGCCCAATGAAAAACTGTTTTTT

V: TRBV11-2
size: -
J: TRBJ1-2
D: TRBD1
CDR3: CASSLDRGTANGYTF
DNA: TGTGCCAGCAGCTTAGATCGTGGGACAGCTAATGGCTACACCTTC

V: TRBV6-5
size: once
J: TRBJ1-2
D: TRBD1
CDR3: CASTPGQAGYTF
DNA: TGTGCCAGCACTCCCGGACAGGCTGGCTACACCTTC

V: TRBV14
size: once
J: TRBJ2-7
D: TRBD1
CDR3: CASSPGQGAYEQYF
DNA: TGTGCCAGCAGCCCCGGACAGGGAGCCTACGAGCAGTACTTC

V: TRBV27
size: -
J: TRBJ2-3
D: -
CDR3: CASSLPLADTQYF
DNA: TGTGCCAGCAGTTTACCGTTGGCAGATACGCAGTATTTT

V: TRBV5-1
size: -
J: TRBJ1-3
D: TRBD1
CDR3: CASSLLNSDRGGNTIYF
DNA: TGCGCCAGCAGCTTGCTCAATTCCGACAGGGGTGGAAACACCATATATTTT

V: TRBV29-1
size: -
J: TRBJ2-5
D: -
CDR3: CSVDSSGGGETQYF
DNA: TGCAGCGTTGACTCTAGCGGAGGGGGAGAGACCCAGTACTTC

V: TRBV9
size: -
J: TRBJ2-2
D: -
CDR3: CASSGWEYTGELFF
DNA: TGTGCCAGCAGCGGATGGGAATACACCGGGGAGCTGTTTTTT

V: TRBV28
size: few
J: TRBJ1-2
D: TRBD1
CDR3: CASVLWDSVIYGYTF
DNA: TGTGCCAGCGTACTGTGGGACAGTGTGATCTATGGCTACACCTTC

V: TRBV27
size: -
J: TRBJ2-7
D: TRBD2
CDR3: CASSFATGGPNEQYF
DNA: TGTGCCAGCAGTTTCGCGACGGGAGGGCCGAACGAGCAGTACTTC

V: TRBV9
size: once
J: TRBJ2-5
D: TRBD2
CDR3: CASGGLAGPETQYF
DNA: TGTGCCAGTGGGGGACTAGCGGGGCCAGAGACCCAGTACTTC

V: TRBV11-2
size: -
J: TRBJ2-1
D: TRBD2
CDR3: CASSLAGTSGYNEQFF
DNA: TGTGCCAGCAGCTTAGCGGGGACTAGCGGTTACAATGAGCAGTTCTTC

V: TRBV5-4
size: -
J: TRBJ2-1
D: TRBD2
CDR3: CASSTGTSGRLGEQFF
DNA: TGTGCCAGCAGCACCGGGACTAGCGGGAGGTTGGGTGAGCAGTTCTTC

V: TRBV6-8
size: many
J: TRBJ2-7
D: -
CDR3: CASSYEVNWWYEQYF
DNA: TGTGCCAGCAGTTATGAGGTGAACTGGTGGTACGAGCAGTACTTC

V: TRBV9
size: -
J: TRBJ2-1
D: TRBD2
CDR3: CASSVAGGASNEQFF
DNA: TGTGCCAGCAGCGTAGCGGGGGGGGCGTCTAATGAGCAGTTCTTC

V: TRBV28
size: once
J: TRBJ1-5
D: -
CDR3: CASSQLLNNYQPQHF
DNA: TGTGCCAGCAGCCAACTCTTAAATAATTACCAGCCCCAGCATTTT

V: TRBV27
size: -
J: TRBJ1-4
D: -
CDR3: CASSSRENVGEKLFF
DNA: TGTGCCAGCAGCAGCCGGGAAAATGTAGGTGAAAAACTGTTTTTT

V: TRBV6-5
size: -
J: TRBJ2-7
D: -
CDR3: CASSQKGPLAEQYF
DNA: TGTGCCAGCAGTCAAAAGGGGCCCCTTGCCGAGCAGTACTTC

V: TRBV3-1/TRBV3-2
size: -
J: TRBJ1-4
D: TRBD1
CDR3: CASSPGQATTNEKLFF
DNA: TGTGCCAGCAGCCCCGGACAGGCCACAACTAATGAAAAACTGTTTTTT

V: TRBV7-2
size: -
J: TRBJ2-1
D: -
CDR3: CASSPETGSNEQFF
DNA: TGTGCCAGCAGCCCGGAGACAGGTTCGAATGAGCAGTTCTTC

V: TRBV28
size: -
J: TRBJ1-4
D: -
CDR3: CASSLFGEKLFF
DNA: TGTGCCAGCAGTTTATTCGGGGAAAAACTGTTTTTT

V: TRBV2
size: -
J: TRBJ2-5
D: -
CDR3: CASSKETQYF
DNA: TGTGCCAGCAGTAAAGAGACCCAGTACTTC

V: TRBV18
size: once
J: TRBJ1-4
D: TRBD1
CDR3: CASSLGQGGEKLFF
DNA: TGTGCCAGCTCACTGGGACAGGGAGGCGAAAAACTGTTTTTT

V: TRBV2
size: once
J: TRBJ1-6
D: TRBD1
CDR3: CATTGIGNSPLHF
DNA: TGTGCCACGACAGGGATTGGAAATTCACCCCTCCACTTT

V: TRBV6-4
size: -
J: TRBJ2-1
D: -
CDR3: CASSARDRTLLFF
DNA: TGTGCCAGCAGTGCCCGTGATCGGACGCTTCTGTTCTTC

V: TRBV7-9
size: -
J: TRBJ2-2
D: TRBD2
CDR3: CASSNPNPPGLAGVHTGELFF
DNA: TGTGCCAGCAGCAACCCTAACCCCCCGGGACTAGCGGGGGTGCACACCGGGGAGCTGTTTTTT

V: TRBV11-3
size: -
J: TRBJ2-1
D: -
CDR3: CASSLGDPWDEQFF
DNA: TGTGCCAGCAGCTTAGGGGATCCGTGGGACGAGCAGTTCTTC

V: TRBV12-3/TRBV12-4
size: -
J: TRBJ2-7
D: -
CDR3: CASSLQAHYEQYF
DNA: TGTGCCAGCAGTTTGCAGGCTCACTACGAGCAGTACTTC

V: TRBV5-1
size: -
J: TRBJ2-1
D: -
CDR3: CASSPTGITYNEQFF
DNA: TGCGCCAGCAGCCCAACAGGAATAACCTACAATGAGCAGTTCTTC

V: TRBV6-5
size: -
J: TRBJ2-1
D: -
CDR3: CASRRLGNAYNEQFF
DNA: TGTGCCAGCAGGAGGCTGGGGAACGCCTACAATGAGCAGTTCTTC

V: TRBV18
size: -
J: TRBJ1-1
D: -
CDR3: CASSPGGNTEAFF
DNA: TGTGCCAGCTCACCAGGAGGTAACACTGAAGCTTTCTTT

V: TRBV7-8
size: -
J: TRBJ2-7
D: TRBD1
CDR3: CASSLGQFQTYEQYF
DNA: TGTGCCAGCAGCTTGGGACAGTTTCAAACCTACGAGCAGTACTTC